This T cell receptor (beta chain) was captured in a study of shared clonotypes between healthy human individuals. V shed 4 bases, J shed 4 bases, and the junction held 13 bases outside the gene matches. The CDR3 runs 16 residues. CDR1 SNHLY and CDR2 FYNNEI come from the germline V gene. This clone was seen more than once but under ten times. Generated by immunoSEQ multiplex PCR, the TCRdb table keeps only in-frame clones and is missing some. Among roughly 1,800,000 clones listed, about 95% were seen once. Selected positively for CCR7 and CD45RO-negative, naive CD8 cells excluded terminally differentiated effector memory CD45RA+ cells.

The receptor was isolated from a man younger than 35 in good health. The genes are TRBV2 and TRBJ2-7; TRBD1 matches at 7 bases. The specimen was naive CD8+ T cells sorted from blood. CDR3 coding DNA: TGTGCCAGCAGTGGAGACAGGGACAAATCGATATACGAGCAGTACTTC. This translates into CASSGDRDKSIYEQYF.